One and the same sample provided the 6 T cell receptor beta chains below, sequenced in a study of Tregs in tolerant kidney transplant recipients. Data came from immunoSEQ multiplex PCR; TCRdb stores just in-frame clones and leaves some out. The sample comprises tens of thousands of clones, roughly nine tenths of which are singletons, and approximately 0.4% rests with the top ten. This specimen was CD4+ T cells from blood, taken before the transplant. The receptors shown here come from a human donor who received a combined kidney and bone marrow transplant.

About this clone itself: At one end, the junction sequence differs from germline, possibly due to a read error. The V gene is TRBV7-7, the J gene TRBJ2-7; the match to TRBD1 covers 7 bases. Germline CDR1 and CDR2: SSHAT and FNYEAQ (reference sequence). The CDR3 is made up of 15 amino acids. CDR3 loop: CASSTGTASSYEQYF. CDR3 sequence (DNA): TGTGCTAGCAGCACCGGGACAGCGAGCTCCTACGAGCAGTACTTC.

This chain connects TRBV27 to TRBJ1-5; tentatively, D is TRBD1 (5 bases). There are 17 residues in the CDR3. Per the germline V gene, CDR1 is MNHEY and CDR2 is SMNVEV (reference sequence). Trimming pared 5 bases from V and 1 base from J, leaving 18 bases between. The CDR3 nucleotides read TGTGCCAGCAGTCCAGAAAGGGGCTTGGAGAGCAATCAGCCCCAGCATTTT. Translation: CASSPERGLESNQPQHF.

V gene TRBV7-3 combines with J gene TRBJ2-3, with a tentative D call TRBD2 (5 bases). CDR1 and CDR2 from the germline V gene are SGHTA and FQGTGA. Trimming stripped 4 bases from V and 7 bases from J, with 9 bases between. CDR3 length: 12 amino acids. The DNA for the CDR3 is TGTGCCAGCAGCTCCCCGGGGAATACGCAGTATTTT. As protein: CASSSPGNTQYF.

In this sample, this clone turned up a few times. The chain carries TRBV5-1 and TRBJ1-2, with D unresolved. This CDR3 has 13 amino acids. Per germline, CDR1 SGHRS and CDR2 YFSETQ. V lost 2 bases to trimming and J lost 0 bases, with 5 bases between them. The CDR3 nucleotides are TGCGCCAGCAGCTTAAATACTAACTATGGCTACACCTTC. This translates into CASSLNTNYGYTF.

This chain connects TRBV29-1 to TRBJ2-7, with 7 bases aligning to TRBD1. Trimming cost V 5 bases and J 1 base; bases outside gene matches: 8. Per germline, CDR1 SQVTM and CDR2 ANQGSEA. The CDR3 is 14 residues long. The CDR3 loop reads CSVSDREPSYEQYF. DNA for the CDR3: TGCAGCGTTTCTGACAGGGAACCTTCCTACGAGCAGTACTTC.

This chain connects TRBV2 to TRBJ1-4; D not certain. CDR3 length equals 14 residues. V lost 7 bases and J lost 4, with 13 bases in between. CDR1 is SNHLY, CDR2 FYNNEI, per germline. The CDR3 reads CASILDRGNEKLFF. The CDR3 DNA reads TGTGCCAGCATACTTGACCGGGGTAATGAAAAACTGTTTTTT. Using reference TRBV2 and TRBJ1-4 for the parts outside the CDR3, the full variable domain is EPEVTQTPSHQVTQMGQEVILRCVPISNHLYFYWYRQILGQKVEFLVSFYNNEISEKSEIFDDQFSVERPDGSNFTLKIRSTKLEDSAMYFCASILDRGNEKLFFGSGTQLSVL.